Given below is one TCR beta chain in context. Its antigen is currently unknown. Peripheral blood, together with lesional scalp punch biopsies, was collected from alopecia areata patients. Once RNA had been extracted, it was reverse transcribed into cDNA to act as the sequencing template. Measured with immunoSEQ multiplex PCR; TCRdb has only the in-frame clones, and not every one. Of about 97,000 clones in the sample, approximately 42% are singletons; the top ten hold around 1.5%. This record belongs to a study of CD8+ T cells in alopecia areata. In the study overall: Treated patients were given 5 to 10 mg oral tofacitinib twice daily.

Study-level findings and limits: Especially in alopecia totalis/universalis, lesional scalp showed greater clonality than normal scalp did. Although TCR sharing was seen in mice, sharing across patients was less clear, possibly for HLA-related reasons.

The CDR3 runs 16 residues. V was trimmed by 5 bases and J by 5 bases, leaving 18 bases between them. Germline CDR1 SGHVS, CDR2 FNYEAQ. Sequencing input: CD4+ T cells sorted from blood. This sequence joins TRBV7-6 and TRBJ2-2; D perhaps matches TRBD1 (7 bases). This clonotype originated in a human donor with alopecia areata. CDR3 amino acids: CASSQFRQGLTGELFF. The CDR3, as DNA: TGTGCCAGCAGCCAATTTCGACAGGGACTTACCGGGGAGCTGTTTTTT.